The clone carrying this T cell receptor (beta chain) was seen ten or more times. Its specificity is not known. Time point indicated: patch test 1, 2 weeks after DPC sensitization. Treatment noted: therapeutic diphenylcyclopropenone sensitization with weekly scalp DPC. The sample originates from a study of human T cells and chemical hapten exposure. About the research overall: The cohort included alopecia areata under or over 50% scalp, totalis and universalis. General study points: Sensitization with DPC brought no change to TCRs above 1 in 1000 in frequency. Compared with pre-sensitization or healthy control sets, expanded TCRs clustered more.

The CDR3 totals 11 residues. With 6 bases clipped from V and 4 bases from J, the junction kept 2 bases outside the gene matches. The germline V gene has CDR1 SQVTM and CDR2 ANQGSEA. Original analysis: Counts of TCRs in each sample centred on a median of 95,638 and extended from around 25,000 to 690,000. In TCRdb, the RACE reads were re-called with MiXCR into one record per CDR3 protein. TCRdb, not the original authors, processed these V and J calls. The sample has approximately 400,000 distinct CDR3 sequences, 4% to 5.5% seen once. The receptor's source is a woman aged 45-60 years with alopecia areata. Some clones in this sample may be carry-over from other donors' samples. The V and J genes are TRBV29-1 and TRBJ2-5, with 7 bases that match TRBD2. Sequencing was performed on whole blood, taken in connection with sensitization to the hapten diphenylcyclopropenone (DPC). Written as DNA, the CDR3 is TGCAGCGTGCGGGAGTTAGAGACCCAGTACTTC. Protein: CSVRELETQYF.